This entry lists 25 T cell receptor beta chains sequenced from one sample in a study of T cell changes during pregnancy in multiple sclerosis. Measured with immunoSEQ multiplex PCR; TCRdb has only the in-frame clones, and not every one. The data contain 70,000 or so clones, nearly 95% of them seen just once; the ten biggest clones take up around 0.3%. The sample here was CD4+ T cells from peripheral blood mononuclear cells, taken after pregnancy. The receptors stem from a female donor with multiple sclerosis, enrolled in a pregnancy study.

The genes are TRBV4-1 and TRBJ2-2; D not resolved. The CDR3 extends over 17 amino acids. Deletions cut 2 bases from V and 3 bases from J, with 16 bases between. Germline loops: CDR1 MGHRA, CDR2 YSYEKL. CDR3 sequence (DNA): TGCGCCAGCAGCCAACTCGACTTAGTCACTTACACCGGGGAGCTGTTTTTT. Protein sequence: CASSQLDLVTYTGELFF.

The chain uses TRBV15 and TRBJ1-5, with 9 bases fitting TRBD1. The germline V gene has CDR1 LNHNV and CDR2 YYDKDF (reference sequence). Losses at the gene ends were 3 bases for V and 4 bases for J; bases not matched to a gene: 1. The CDR3 covers 14 residues. CDR3 DNA: TGTGCCACCAGCAGGACAGGGGGGAATCAGCCCCAGCATTTT. It encodes CATSRTGGNQPQHF.

The chain combines TRBV19 with TRBJ1-5, with D possibly matching TRBD1 (6 bases). CDR3 length equals 17 residues. The V end was cut by 9 bases, the J end by 0 bases, with 21 bases between. The germline V gene has CDR1 LNHDA and CDR2 SQIVND (reference sequence). CDR3 sequence: CASGTPPFRGSNQPQHF. The DNA for the CDR3 is TGTGCCAGCGGGACACCTCCGTTTCGGGGTAGCAATCAGCCCCAGCATTTT.

The chain recombines TRBV9 with TRBJ1-2; TRBD1 aligns across 7 bases. V gave up 4 bases and J gave up 2 bases; unmatched junction bases: 8. This CDR3 has 15 residues. In germline, CDR1 is SGDLS, CDR2 YYNGEE. CDR3 region: CASSPSDRQNYGYTF. CDR3 DNA sequence: TGTGCCAGCAGCCCTTCGGACAGGCAGAACTATGGCTACACCTTC. Variable domain in full (rest from reference TRBV9 and TRBJ1-2): DSGVTQTPKHLITATGQRVTLRCSPRSGDLSVYWYQQSLDQGLQFLIQYYNGEERAKGNILERFSAQQFPDLHSELNLSSLELGDSALYFCASSPSDRQNYGYTFGSGTRLTVV.

The rearrangement joins TRBV10-3 to TRBJ2-7; D is unclear. V was shortened by 2 bases and J by 1 base, with 6 bases between the two germline ends. Germline-derived CDR1 and CDR2 are ENHRY and SYGVKD. The CDR3 contains 13 residues. As DNA, the CDR3 is TGTGCCATCAGTGAGACGGTATCCTACGAGCAGTACTTC. It codes for CAISETVSYEQYF.

This chain joins TRBV30 and TRBJ2-7, with 8 positions matching TRBD1. V trimming: 5 bases; J trimming: 6 bases; junction bases outside the gene matches: 9. The germline CDR1 and CDR2 sequences are GTSNPN and SVGIG (reference sequence). CDR3 length: 13 residues. CDR3 protein: CAWGQGVSSEQYF. DNA of the CDR3: TGTGCCTGGGGACAGGGAGTTAGTTCCGAGCAGTACTTC.

In DNA, the CDR3 is TGTGCCAGTACCGCGACTAGCGGCACCTACGAGCAGTACTTC. This translates into CASTATSGTYEQYF. V is TRBV19 and J is TRBJ2-7; 9 bases fit TRBD2. The junction had 6 bases not matched to a gene; V was cut back by 7 bases and J by 2 bases. This CDR3 contains 14 residues. Germline V gives CDR1 LNHDA, CDR2 SQIVND (reference sequence).

In this sample, this clone turned up once. V and J are TRBV10-3 and TRBJ2-5; TRBD2 agrees at 8 bases. V lost 0 bases and J lost 0; bases outside the gene matches: 3. CDR3 length: 16 residues. Germline V gene sequence: CDR1 ENHRY, CDR2 SYGVKD. CDR3 loop: CAISESTSGNQETQYF. Written as DNA, the CDR3 is TGTGCCATCAGTGAGTCTACTAGCGGAAACCAAGAGACCCAGTACTTC.

CDR3 residues: CASSIEGGAGSGGANVLTF. The CDR3 nucleotides are TGTGCCAGTAGTATAGAAGGAGGGGCAGGTAGTGGTGGGGCCAACGTCCTGACTTTC. The genes are TRBV19 and TRBJ2-6, with a possible D match to TRBD2 (6 bases). Germline CDR1 reads LNHDA; CDR2 reads SQIVND (reference sequence). V lost 0 bases and J lost 3, with 18 bases in between. The CDR3 contains 19 residues.

The genes are TRBV19 and TRBJ1-4, with unresolved D. CDR1 and CDR2 (germline): LNHDA, SQIVND (reference sequence). V was clipped by 7 bases and J by 3 bases, with 12 bases between them. The CDR3 runs 14 residues. The CDR3 sequence: CASTTWTSNEKLFF. CDR3 sequence (DNA): TGTGCCAGTACCACCTGGACTTCTAATGAAAAACTGTTTTTT.

The chain joins TRBV6-1 to TRBJ2-2, with D possibly matching TRBD1 (5 bases). Trimming pared 4 bases from V and 4 bases from J, leaving 16 bases between. The CDR3 loop spans 16 amino acids. In germline, CDR1 is MNHNS, CDR2 SASEGT. The CDR3 here is CASSVRQGMVTGELFF. The CDR3 DNA sequence: TGTGCCAGCAGTGTACGTCAGGGCATGGTCACCGGGGAGCTGTTTTTT.

The CDR3 DNA is TGTGCCAGCAGTCCGGACAGGGGTAATCAGCCCCAGCATTTT. Translating gives CASSPDRGNQPQHF. The chain is built from TRBV2 and TRBJ1-5; 9 bases line up with TRBD1. This CDR3 region has 14 residues. From germline, CDR1 is SNHLY and CDR2 FYNNEI. The J segment lost 4 bases and the V segment lost 5 bases, leaving 3 bases of the junction unmatched.

This sequence joins TRBV28 and TRBJ1-2; D remains unclear. Germline V gene lookup returns CDR1 MDHEN and CDR2 SYDVKM. Trimming cost V 2 bases and J 7 bases, with 14 bases left between them. The CDR3 length is 14 residues. The CDR3 DNA sequence: TGTGCCAGCAGTTTAAAAGTTCGAGCGGGTGGCTACACCTTC. Its translation: CASSLKVRAGGYTF.

V is TRBV5-1 and J is TRBJ1-1, with D uncertain. Germline V gene sequence: CDR1 SGHRS, CDR2 YFSETQ. V dropped 4 bases and J dropped 2 bases, with 15 bases sitting between them. There are 15 residues in the CDR3. The CDR3 region is CASSPDGRRNTEAFF. In DNA, the CDR3 is TGCGCCAGCAGCCCGGACGGGAGGCGAAACACTGAAGCTTTCTTT.

This chain connects TRBV18 to TRBJ2-3, with 7 bases identical to TRBD1. The CDR3 length is 14 residues. Germline loops: CDR1 KGHSH, CDR2 LQKENI. V was pared by 6 bases and J by 3 bases, with 6 bases of the junction left unmatched. CDR3 loop: CASSDRLGTDTQYF. The CDR3, as DNA: TGTGCCAGCTCGGACAGGTTAGGGACAGATACGCAGTATTTT.

The chain recombines TRBV14 with TRBJ2-2; 9 positions agree with TRBD1. CDR1 and CDR2 (germline): SGHDN, FVKESK. V gave up 6 bases and J gave up 7 bases; unmatched junction bases: 3. The CDR3 totals 13 residues. In nucleotides, the CDR3 is TGTGCCAGCAGGGGACAGGGCCACGGGGAGCTGTTTTTT. This sequence encodes CASRGQGHGELFF.

This rearrangement joins TRBV4-1 to TRBJ2-1; no reliable D call. Trimming cost V 1 base and J 2 bases, with 12 bases left between them. The CDR3 is 16 amino acids. Per the germline V gene, CDR1 is MGHRA and CDR2 is YSYEKL. This CDR3 reads CASSQVDMITYNEQFF. In DNA, the CDR3 is TGCGCCAGCAGCCAAGTCGACATGATAACCTACAATGAGCAGTTCTTC.

Only one count was recorded for this clone. The chain employs TRBV7-3 and TRBJ2-1, with TRBD2 matching 9 bases. With 8 bases clipped from V and 0 bases from J, the junction kept 2 bases outside the gene matches. Germline loops: CDR1 SGHTA, CDR2 FQGTGA. The CDR3 sequence is 14 residues long. The CDR3 loop is CASRAGGSYNEQFF. CDR3 coding DNA: TGTGCCAGCCGAGCGGGGGGCTCCTACAATGAGCAGTTCTTC.

The genes are TRBV4-2 and TRBJ2-7; 16 bases are a match to TRBD2. The CDR3 extends over 15 amino acids. Germline V gene data show CDR1 as LGHNA and CDR2 as YNFKEQ. With 1 base clipped from V and 8 bases from J, the junction kept 2 bases outside the gene matches. CDR3 residues: CASSQGGLAGGKQYF. The CDR3 DNA reads as TGTGCCAGCAGCCAAGGGGGACTAGCGGGAGGGAAGCAGTACTTC.

The J gene is TRBJ1-1, the V gene TRBV19; the match to TRBD1 covers 9 bases. V shed 7 bases and J 7 bases; nucleotides not matched to a gene: 13. CDR3 length: 15 amino acids. Germline assignment: CDR1 LNHDA and CDR2 SQIVND (reference sequence). Here the CDR3 DNA reads TGTGCCAGTAAAGGGAGGACAGGGGCGGTTGGTGAAGCTTTCTTT. Encoded protein: CASKGRTGAVGEAFF.

The V and J genes are TRBV10-1 and TRBJ2-7; D is perhaps TRBD1 (6 bases). CDR1 is WNHNN and CDR2 is SYGVQD in the germline V gene (reference sequence). The CDR3 is made up of 13 amino acids. Trimming pared 4 bases from V and 4 bases from J, leaving 11 bases between. The CDR3 sequence: CASSGMGAYEQYF. CDR3 DNA: TGCGCCAGCAGTGGAATGGGGGCGTACGAGCAGTACTTC.

The chain combines TRBV11-3 with TRBJ2-3; D perhaps matches TRBD2 (6 bases). The germline V gene has CDR1 SGHNT and CDR2 YENEEA. This CDR3 has 17 amino acids. V was shortened by 5 bases and J by 2 bases, with 20 bases between the two germline ends. CDR3 protein: CASSQRRRGVNTDTQYF. The CDR3 DNA reads TGTGCCAGCAGCCAACGACGACGCGGGGTTAACACAGATACGCAGTATTTT.

This rearrangement joins TRBV28 to TRBJ2-1; D is perhaps TRBD2 (6 bases). The CDR3 contains 14 residues. V was clipped by 3 bases and J by 4 bases, with 10 bases between them. Germline CDR1 is MDHEN and CDR2 is SYDVKM. CDR3 sequence (DNA): TGTGCCAGCAGTTTGGGGACTTTTTACAATGAGCAGTTCTTC. Protein sequence: CASSLGTFYNEQFF.

V usage is TRBV2 and J usage is TRBJ1-1; 7 nucleotides agree with TRBD1. Losses at the gene ends were 6 bases for V and 4 bases for J; bases not matched to a gene: 8. The CDR3 length is 14 residues. The germline V gene encodes CDR1 SNHLY and CDR2 FYNNEI. In nucleotides, the CDR3 is TGTGCCAGCAGGGTACTAGGGGGCAGCACTGAAGCTTTCTTT. Its protein product is CASRVLGGSTEAFF.

The table lists this clone with a count of one. This rearrangement joins TRBV15 to TRBJ2-2; weak D call: TRBD1 (5 bases). CDR1 is LNHNV and CDR2 is YYDKDF in the germline V gene (reference sequence). V dropped 4 bases and J dropped 4 bases, with 16 bases sitting between them. CDR3 size: 16 residues. The CDR3 loop reads CATSTLGVFLTGELFF. In DNA form, the CDR3 reads TGTGCCACCAGCACCCTAGGGGTTTTTCTCACCGGGGAGCTGTTTTTT.